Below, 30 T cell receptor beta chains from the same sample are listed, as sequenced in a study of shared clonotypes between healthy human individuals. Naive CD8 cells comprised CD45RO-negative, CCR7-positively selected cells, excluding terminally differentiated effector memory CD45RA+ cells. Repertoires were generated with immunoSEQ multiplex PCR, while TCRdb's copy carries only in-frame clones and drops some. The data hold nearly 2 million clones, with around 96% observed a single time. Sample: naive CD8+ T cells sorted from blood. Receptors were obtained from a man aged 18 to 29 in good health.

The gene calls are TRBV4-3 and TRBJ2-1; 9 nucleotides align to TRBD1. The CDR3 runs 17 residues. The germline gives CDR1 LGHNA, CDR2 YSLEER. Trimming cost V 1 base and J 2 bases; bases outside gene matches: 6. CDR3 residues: CASSQARTGETYNEQFF. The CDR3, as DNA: TGCGCCAGCAGCCAAGCCCGGACAGGGGAGACCTACAATGAGCAGTTCTTC.

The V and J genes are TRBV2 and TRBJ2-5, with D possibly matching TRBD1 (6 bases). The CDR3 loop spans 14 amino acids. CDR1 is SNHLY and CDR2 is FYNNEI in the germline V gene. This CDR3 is CVADRVVDQETQYF. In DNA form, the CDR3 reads TGTGTCGCGGACAGAGTAGTCGACCAAGAGACCCAGTACTTC.

The CDR3 coding sequence is TGTGCCAGCAGCTCGACAGGAGGGAGCGAAAAACTGTTTTTT. Translating gives CASSSTGGSEKLFF. The rearrangement uses TRBV7-8 and TRBJ1-4, with D tentatively TRBD1 (6 bases). CDR1 is SGHVS and CDR2 is FQNEAQ in the germline V gene. V was shortened by 4 bases and J by 8 bases, with 14 bases between the two germline ends. The CDR3 sequence is 14 residues long.

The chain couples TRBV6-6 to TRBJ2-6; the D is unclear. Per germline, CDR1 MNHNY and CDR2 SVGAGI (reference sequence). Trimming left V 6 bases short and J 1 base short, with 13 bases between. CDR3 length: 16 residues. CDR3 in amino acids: CASSLPFGSGANVLTF. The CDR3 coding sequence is TGTGCCAGCAGCCTACCGTTCGGGTCTGGGGCCAACGTCCTGACTTTC.

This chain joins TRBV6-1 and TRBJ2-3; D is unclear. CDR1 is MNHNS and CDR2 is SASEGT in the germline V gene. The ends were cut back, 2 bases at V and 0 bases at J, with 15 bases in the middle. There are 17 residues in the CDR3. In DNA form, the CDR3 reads TGTGCCAGCAGTGAATTGTTCGAACTGCCTAGCACAGATACGCAGTATTTT. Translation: CASSELFELPSTDTQYF.

The chain's CDR3 is CASSILAGAPNEQFF. In DNA form, the CDR3 reads TGTGCCAGTAGTATACTAGCGGGAGCCCCCAATGAGCAGTTCTTC. The V gene is TRBV19, the J gene TRBJ2-1; 10 bases map to TRBD2. CDR1 is LNHDA, CDR2 SQIVND, per germline (reference sequence). CDR3 length equals 15 residues. V gave up 2 bases and J gave up 6 bases; unmatched junction bases: 4.

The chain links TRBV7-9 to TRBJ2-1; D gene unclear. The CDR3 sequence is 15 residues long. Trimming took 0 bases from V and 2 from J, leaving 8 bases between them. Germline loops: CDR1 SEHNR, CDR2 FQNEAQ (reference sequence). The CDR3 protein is CASSLAVGTYNEQFF. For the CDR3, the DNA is TGTGCCAGCAGCTTAGCAGTCGGAACCTACAATGAGCAGTTCTTC.

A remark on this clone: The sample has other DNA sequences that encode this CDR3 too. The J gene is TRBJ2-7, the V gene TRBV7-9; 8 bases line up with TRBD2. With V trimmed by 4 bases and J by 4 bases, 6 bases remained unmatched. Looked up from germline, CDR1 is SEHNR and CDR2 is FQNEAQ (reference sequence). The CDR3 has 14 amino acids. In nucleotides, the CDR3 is TGTGCCAGCAGCTCACCGGGACTAGGGTACGAGCAGTACTTC. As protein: CASSSPGLGYEQYF. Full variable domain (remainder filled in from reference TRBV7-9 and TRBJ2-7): DTGVSQNPRHKITKRGQNVTFRCDPISEHNRLYWYRQTLGQGPEFLTYFQNEAQLEKSRLLSDRFSAERPKGSFSTLEIQRTEQGDSAMYLCASSSPGLGYEQYFGPGTRLTVT.

Written as DNA, the CDR3 is TGTGCCAGCAGTTCTCCGGGAACGCCCTACGAGCAGTACTTC. This encodes CASSSPGTPYEQYF. This chain uses TRBV27 with TRBJ2-7; D perhaps matches TRBD2 (5 bases). Trimming shortened V by 4 bases and J by 2 bases, and 12 bases separated the two germline ends. Germline V gene data show CDR1 as MNHEY and CDR2 as SMNVEV (reference sequence). This CDR3 comprises 14 residues.

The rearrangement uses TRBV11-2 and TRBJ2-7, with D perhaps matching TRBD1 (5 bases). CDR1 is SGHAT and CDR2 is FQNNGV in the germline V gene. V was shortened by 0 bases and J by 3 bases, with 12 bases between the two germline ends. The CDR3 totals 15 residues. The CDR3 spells CASSLEGDSFYEQYF. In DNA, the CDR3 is TGTGCCAGCAGCTTAGAGGGTGACAGCTTCTACGAGCAGTACTTC.

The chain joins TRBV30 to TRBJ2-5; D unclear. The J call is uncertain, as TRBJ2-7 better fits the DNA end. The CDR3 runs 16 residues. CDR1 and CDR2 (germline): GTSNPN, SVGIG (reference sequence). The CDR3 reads CAWRGSPGLKAYEQYF. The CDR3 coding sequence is TGTGCCTGGAGGGGAAGTCCGGGTCTAAAAGCCTACGAGCAGTACTTC.

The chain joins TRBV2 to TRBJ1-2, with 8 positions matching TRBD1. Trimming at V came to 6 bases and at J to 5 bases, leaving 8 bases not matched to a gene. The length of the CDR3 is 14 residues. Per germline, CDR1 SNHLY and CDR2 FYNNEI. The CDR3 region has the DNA TGTGCCAGCAGCTTGGGACAGGTCCTATATGGCTACACCTTC. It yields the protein CASSLGQVLYGYTF. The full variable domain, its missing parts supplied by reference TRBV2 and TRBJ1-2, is EPEVTQTPSHQVTQMGQEVILRCVPISNHLYFYWYRQILGQKVEFLVSFYNNEISEKSEIFDDQFSVERPDGSNFTLKIRSTKLEDSAMYFCASSLGQVLYGYTFGSGTRLTVV.

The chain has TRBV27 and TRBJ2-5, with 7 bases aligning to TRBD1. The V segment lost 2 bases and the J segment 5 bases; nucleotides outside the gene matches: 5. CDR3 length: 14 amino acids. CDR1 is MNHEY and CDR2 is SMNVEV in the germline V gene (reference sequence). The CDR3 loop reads CASSLRDSGETQYF. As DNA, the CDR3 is TGTGCCAGCAGTTTAAGGGACAGTGGGGAGACCCAGTACTTC.

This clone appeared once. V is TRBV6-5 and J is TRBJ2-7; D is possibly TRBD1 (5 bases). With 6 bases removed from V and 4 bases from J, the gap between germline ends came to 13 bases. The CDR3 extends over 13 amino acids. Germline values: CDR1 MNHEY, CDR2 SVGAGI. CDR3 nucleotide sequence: TGTGCCAGCAGGGGGCTGACGATGTACGAGCAGTACTTC. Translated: CASRGLTMYEQYF.

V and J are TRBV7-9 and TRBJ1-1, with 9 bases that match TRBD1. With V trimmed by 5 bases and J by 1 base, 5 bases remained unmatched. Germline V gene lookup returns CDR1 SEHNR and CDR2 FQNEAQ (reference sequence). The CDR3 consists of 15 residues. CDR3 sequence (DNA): TGTGCCAGCAGCCTAAGGACAGGGGAGAACACTGAAGCTTTCTTT. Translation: CASSLRTGENTEAFF. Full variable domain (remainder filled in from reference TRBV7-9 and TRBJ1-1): DTGVSQNPRHKITKRGQNVTFRCDPISEHNRLYWYRQTLGQGPEFLTYFQNEAQLEKSRLLSDRFSAERPKGSFSTLEIQRTEQGDSAMYLCASSLRTGENTEAFFGQGTRLTVV.

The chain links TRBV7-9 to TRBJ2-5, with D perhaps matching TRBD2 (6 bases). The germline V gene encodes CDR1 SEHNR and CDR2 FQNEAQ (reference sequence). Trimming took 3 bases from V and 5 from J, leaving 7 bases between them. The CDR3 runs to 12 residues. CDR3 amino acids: CASSFRGETQYF. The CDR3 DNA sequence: TGTGCCAGCAGCTTTCGGGGGGAGACCCAGTACTTC.

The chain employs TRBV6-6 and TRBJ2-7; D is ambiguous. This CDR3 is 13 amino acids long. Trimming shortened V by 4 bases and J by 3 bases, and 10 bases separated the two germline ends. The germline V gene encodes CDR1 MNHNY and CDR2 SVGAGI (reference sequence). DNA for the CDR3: TGTGCCAGCAGTTTTGAACAGATCTACGAGCAGTACTTC. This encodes CASSFEQIYEQYF.

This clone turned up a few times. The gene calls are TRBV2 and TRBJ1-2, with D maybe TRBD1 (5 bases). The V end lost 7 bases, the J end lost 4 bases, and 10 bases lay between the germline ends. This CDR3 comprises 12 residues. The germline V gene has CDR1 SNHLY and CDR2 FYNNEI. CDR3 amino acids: CASTEGTYGYTF. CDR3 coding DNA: TGTGCCAGCACTGAGGGGACCTATGGCTACACCTTC.

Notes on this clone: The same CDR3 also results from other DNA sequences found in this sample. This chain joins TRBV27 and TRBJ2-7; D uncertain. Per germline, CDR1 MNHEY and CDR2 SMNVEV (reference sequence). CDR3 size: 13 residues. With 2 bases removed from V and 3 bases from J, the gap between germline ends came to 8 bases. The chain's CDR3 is CASSLGVVYEQYF. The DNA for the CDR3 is TGTGCCAGCAGTTTAGGGGTGGTCTACGAGCAGTACTTC.

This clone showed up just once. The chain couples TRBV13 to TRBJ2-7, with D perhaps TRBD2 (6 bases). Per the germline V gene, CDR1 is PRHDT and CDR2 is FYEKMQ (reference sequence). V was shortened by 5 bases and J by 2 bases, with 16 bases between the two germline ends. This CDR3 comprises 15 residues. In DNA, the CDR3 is TGTGCCAGCAGCCAAGAGGGGACTTCCACCTACGAGCAGTACTTC. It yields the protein CASSQEGTSTYEQYF.

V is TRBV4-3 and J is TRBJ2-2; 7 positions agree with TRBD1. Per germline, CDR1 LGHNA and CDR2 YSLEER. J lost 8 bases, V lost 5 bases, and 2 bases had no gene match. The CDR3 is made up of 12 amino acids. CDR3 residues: CASSGQEGELFF. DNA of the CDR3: TGCGCCAGCAGCGGACAGGAAGGGGAGCTGTTTTTT.

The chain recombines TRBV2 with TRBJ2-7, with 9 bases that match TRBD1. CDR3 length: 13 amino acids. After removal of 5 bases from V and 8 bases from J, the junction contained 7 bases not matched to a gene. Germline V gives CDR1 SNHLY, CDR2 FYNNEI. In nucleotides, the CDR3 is TGTGCCAGCAGTCCAACAGGGGGCCCCCAGCAGTACTTC. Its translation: CASSPTGGPQQYF.

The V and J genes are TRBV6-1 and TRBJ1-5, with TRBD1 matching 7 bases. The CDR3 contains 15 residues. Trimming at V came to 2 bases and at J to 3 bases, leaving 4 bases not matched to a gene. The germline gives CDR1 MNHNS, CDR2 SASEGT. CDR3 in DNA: TGTGCCAGCAGTGAACTGACAGGGATCAATCAGCCCCAGCATTTT. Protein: CASSELTGINQPQHF.

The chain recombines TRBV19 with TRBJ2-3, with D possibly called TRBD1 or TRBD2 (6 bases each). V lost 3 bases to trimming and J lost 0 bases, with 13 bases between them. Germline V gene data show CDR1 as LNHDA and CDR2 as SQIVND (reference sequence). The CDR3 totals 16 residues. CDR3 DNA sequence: TGTGCCAGTAGTATCCGGGGGCCGCCAAGCACAGATACGCAGTATTTT. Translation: CASSIRGPPSTDTQYF.

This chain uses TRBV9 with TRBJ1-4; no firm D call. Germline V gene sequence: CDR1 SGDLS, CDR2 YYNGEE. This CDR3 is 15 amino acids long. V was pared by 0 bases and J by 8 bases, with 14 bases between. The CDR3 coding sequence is TGTGCCAGCAGCGTAGCTGGGGTGGTAGGCGAAAAACTGTTTTTT. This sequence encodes CASSVAGVVGEKLFF.

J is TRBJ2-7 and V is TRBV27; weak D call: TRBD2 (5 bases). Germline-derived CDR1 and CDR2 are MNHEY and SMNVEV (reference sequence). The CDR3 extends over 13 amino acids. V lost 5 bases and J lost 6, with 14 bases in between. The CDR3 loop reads CASSLGGLAEQYF. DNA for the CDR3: TGTGCCAGCAGTCTCGGAGGTCTAGCCGAGCAGTACTTC.

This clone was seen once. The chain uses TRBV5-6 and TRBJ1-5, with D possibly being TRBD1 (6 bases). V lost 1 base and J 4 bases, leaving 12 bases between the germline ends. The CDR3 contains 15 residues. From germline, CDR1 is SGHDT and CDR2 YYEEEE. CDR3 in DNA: TGTGCCAGCAGCTTGTCTGGGGGCGCGAATCAGCCCCAGCATTTT. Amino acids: CASSLSGGANQPQHF.

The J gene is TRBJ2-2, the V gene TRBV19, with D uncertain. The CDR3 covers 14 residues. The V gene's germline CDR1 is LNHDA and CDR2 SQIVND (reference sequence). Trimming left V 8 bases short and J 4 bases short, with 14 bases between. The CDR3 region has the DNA TGTGCCAGTTGTCCCCGGCTGGGCACCGGGGAGCTGTTTTTT. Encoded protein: CASCPRLGTGELFF.

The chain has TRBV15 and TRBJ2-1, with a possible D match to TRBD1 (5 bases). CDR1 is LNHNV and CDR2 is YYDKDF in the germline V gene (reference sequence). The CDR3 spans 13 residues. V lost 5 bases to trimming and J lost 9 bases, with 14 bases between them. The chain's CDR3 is CATSVGRVGEQFF. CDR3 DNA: TGTGCCACCAGCGTGGGCAGGGTTGGTGAGCAGTTCTTC.

The CDR3 reads CASSLGGLVGDNEQFF. In DNA form, the CDR3 reads TGTGCCAGCAGCTTAGGGGGACTAGTTGGGGACAATGAGCAGTTCTTC. This chain connects TRBV7-6 to TRBJ2-1; the match to TRBD2 covers 8 bases. The CDR3 is 16 residues long. After removal of 1 base from V and 5 bases from J, the junction contained 7 bases not matched to a gene. Germline loops: CDR1 SGHVS, CDR2 FNYEAQ. Based on the CDR3 plus reference TRBV7-6 and TRBJ2-1, the full variable domain is GAGVSQSPRYKVTKRGQDVALRCDPISGHVSLYWYRQALGQGPEFLTYFNYEAQQDKSGLPNDRFSAERPEGSISTLTIQRTEQRDSAMYRCASSLGGLVGDNEQFFGPGTRLTVL.